Following are 30 T cell receptor beta chains from one sample sequenced in a study of technical replicates of blood from several donors. The data were produced by immunoSEQ multiplex PCR, yet TCRdb's version contains in-frame clones alone and is incomplete. The sample includes 75,000 to 95,000 clones, 90% to 97% of them seen just once. The sample taken for sequencing was T cells isolated from PBMCs. The receptors shown here come from a human donor in good health.

This rearrangement joins TRBV2 to TRBJ1-1, with no clear D. Germline V gene lookup returns CDR1 SNHLY and CDR2 FYNNEI. The CDR3 has 12 amino acids. The ends were cut back, 6 bases at V and 4 bases at J, with 9 bases in the middle. CDR3 in amino acids: CASSRILTEAFF. The CDR3 DNA reads TGTGCCAGCAGCAGAATCCTCACTGAAGCTTTCTTT.

The chain links TRBV9 to TRBJ1-3; no definite D call. Trimming took 0 bases from V and 0 from J, leaving 7 bases between them. The CDR3 totals 15 residues. Germline V gene data show CDR1 as SGDLS and CDR2 as YYNGEE. CDR3 sequence reads: CASSVDLFSGNTIYF. The DNA for the CDR3 is TGTGCCAGCAGCGTAGACTTATTCTCTGGAAACACCATATATTTT.

The V call is TRBV19, the J call TRBJ2-7; D possibly corresponds to TRBD2 (6 bases). Trimming cost V 6 bases and J 0 bases, with 18 bases left between them. This CDR3 is built from 16 residues. Germline lookup yields CDR1 LNHDA and CDR2 SQIVND (reference sequence). In DNA, the CDR3 is TGTGCCAGTAGGGCCTCCGGGACTCCGAGCTCCTACGAGCAGTACTTC. Protein: CASRASGTPSSYEQYF.

The rearrangement uses TRBV5-1 and TRBJ1-1; the D is unclear. Germline values: CDR1 SGHRS, CDR2 YFSETQ. CDR3 length equals 16 residues. With 7 bases removed from V and 0 bases from J, the gap between germline ends came to 19 bases. The CDR3: CASVAGIYKMNTEAFF. The CDR3 DNA reads TGCGCCAGCGTTGCGGGGATTTACAAGATGAACACTGAAGCTTTCTTT. The full variable domain, completed using reference TRBV5-1 and TRBJ1-1, is KAGVTQTPRYLIKTRGQQVTLSCSPISGHRSVSWYQQTPGQGLQFLFEYFSETQRNKGNFPGRFSGRQFSNSRSEMNVSTLELGDSALYLCASVAGIYKMNTEAFFGQGTRLTVV.

The chain couples TRBV19 to TRBJ1-5, with TRBD1 identical over 8 bases. Trimming took 3 bases from V and 9 from J; bases not matched to a gene: 7. From germline, CDR1 is LNHDA and CDR2 SQIVND (reference sequence). The CDR3 is 14 amino acids. The CDR3, as DNA: TGTGCCAGTAGTATCGGGACAGGTGTATGGCCCCAGCATTTT. It codes for CASSIGTGVWPQHF.

V and J are TRBV6-5 and TRBJ2-3; 10 bases fit TRBD2. The CDR3 has 15 amino acids. The ends lost 4 bases at V and 4 bases at J; junction bases unmatched: 5. Per germline, CDR1 MNHEY and CDR2 SVGAGI. CDR3 loop: CASSLLAGVADTQYF. The CDR3 DNA reads as TGTGCCAGCAGTTTGCTAGCGGGAGTTGCAGATACGCAGTATTTT.

The chain links TRBV30 to TRBJ2-1; D is uncertain. Germline loops: CDR1 GTSNPN, CDR2 SVGIG (reference sequence). Trimming pared 2 bases from V and 0 bases from J, leaving 8 bases between. The CDR3 spans 14 residues. The CDR3 region is CAWSRLLSYNEQFF. CDR3 bases: TGTGCCTGGAGTCGACTCCTCTCCTACAATGAGCAGTTCTTC. The entire variable domain, with the rest obtained from reference TRBV30 and TRBJ2-1, is as follows: SQTIHQWPATLVQPVGSPLSLECTVEGTSNPNLYWYRQAAGRGLQLLFYSVGIGQISSEVPQNLSASRPQDRQFILSSKKLLLSDSGFYLCAWSRLLSYNEQFFGPGTRLTVL.

This sequence joins TRBV19 and TRBJ2-3; 9 bases agree with TRBD1. The germline CDR1 and CDR2 sequences are LNHDA and SQIVND (reference sequence). The CDR3 length is 17 residues. The J segment lost 0 bases and the V segment lost 6 bases, leaving 10 bases of the junction unmatched. CDR3: CASSRPGTGTSTDTQYF. CDR3 DNA: TGTGCCAGTAGCCGACCTGGGACAGGGACTAGCACAGATACGCAGTATTTT.

J is TRBJ2-1 and V is TRBV2; D remains ambiguous. CDR3 length: 14 amino acids. Germline V gene sequence: CDR1 SNHLY, CDR2 FYNNEI. Trimming left V 10 bases short and J 8 bases short, with 21 bases between. This CDR3 reads CAIPAPWSPDEQFF. The DNA of the CDR3 is TGTGCCATCCCCGCCCCCTGGAGCCCCGATGAGCAGTTCTTC.

This chain's CDR3 is CAWKEGSSYNEQFF. The DNA for the CDR3 is TGTGCCTGGAAAGAAGGGAGCTCCTACAATGAGCAGTTCTTC. The V call is TRBV30, the J call TRBJ2-1, with D perhaps TRBD2 (5 bases). Germline loops: CDR1 GTSNPN, CDR2 SVGIG (reference sequence). The CDR3 totals 14 residues. The ends were cut back, 4 bases at V and 0 bases at J, with 10 bases in the middle. Drawing the rest from reference TRBV30 and TRBJ2-1, the complete variable domain is SQTIHQWPATLVQPVGSPLSLECTVEGTSNPNLYWYRQAAGRGLQLLFYSVGIGQISSEVPQNLSASRPQDRQFILSSKKLLLSDSGFYLCAWKEGSSYNEQFFGPGTRLTVL.

V and J are TRBV9 and TRBJ2-2; a possible D gene is TRBD2 (6 bases). CDR1 and CDR2 (germline): SGDLS, YYNGEE. V lost 0 bases and J 2 bases, leaving 11 bases between the germline ends. This CDR3 contains 16 residues. The CDR3 region is CASSVGKEGNTGELFF. The CDR3 region has the DNA TGTGCCAGCAGCGTAGGAAAGGAGGGCAACACCGGGGAGCTGTTTTTT.

J is TRBJ2-5 and V is TRBV10-3; 7 bases are shared with TRBD2. The V gene end was trimmed by 11 bases and the J gene end by 0 bases; junction bases not matched to a gene: 6. The germline gives CDR1 ENHRY, CDR2 SYGVKD. The length of the CDR3 is 13 residues. The CDR3 sequence is CAATAGDQETQYF. The CDR3 coding sequence is TGTGCCGCGACCGCGGGGGACCAAGAGACCCAGTACTTC.

This clone was recorded once. J is TRBJ2-2 and V is TRBV9, with TRBD2 matching 13 bases. CDR3 length: 18 residues. Germline V CDR1 and CDR2: SGDLS, YYNGEE. V shed 3 bases and J 0 bases; nucleotides not matched to a gene: 5. CDR3 residues: CASSEGGTSGTNTGELFF. The DNA of the CDR3 is TGTGCCAGCAGCGAGGGGGGGACTAGCGGGACGAACACCGGGGAGCTGTTTTTT.

This sequence joins TRBV6-4 and TRBJ1-2, with D maybe TRBD1 (6 bases). Trimming shortened V by 11 bases and J by 4 bases, and 14 bases separated the two germline ends. Germline CDR1 is MRHNA and CDR2 is SNTAGT. CDR3 length equals 12 residues. This CDR3 is CAWRRDTYGYTF. The CDR3 DNA sequence: TGTGCCTGGCGTCGGGACACCTATGGCTACACCTTC.

The chain employs TRBV9 and TRBJ2-3, with 14 bases identical to TRBD2. From germline, CDR1 is SGDLS and CDR2 YYNGEE. Unmatched junction bases numbered 6, after V lost 0 bases and J lost 0 bases. CDR3 length equals 19 residues. In DNA form, the CDR3 reads TGTGCCAGCAGCGTAGCCCCGGGACTAGCGGGAGCTAGCACAGATACGCAGTATTTT. Its protein product is CASSVAPGLAGASTDTQYF.

The CDR3 protein is CASSLEQQTTEAFF. CDR3 DNA: TGTGCCAGCAGCTTAGAGCAACAGACCACTGAAGCTTTCTTT. This sequence joins TRBV13 and TRBJ1-1; no clear D. There are 14 residues in the CDR3. V was cut by 1 base and J by 4 bases, with 10 bases left in between. Germline lookup yields CDR1 PRHDT and CDR2 FYEKMQ (reference sequence).

The CDR3 is CASSVDGSAYGETQYF. The DNA of the CDR3 is TGTGCCAGCAGCGTAGACGGGAGCGCATATGGGGAGACCCAGTACTTC. The rearrangement uses TRBV9 and TRBJ2-5, with D possibly matching TRBD2 (6 bases). This CDR3 comprises 16 residues. Germline loops: CDR1 SGDLS, CDR2 YYNGEE. Trimming took off 0 bases at V and 5 bases at J, with 17 bases between the two ends.

This clone has only one observation. The chain recombines TRBV7-9 with TRBJ1-1; 9 nucleotides match TRBD1. This CDR3 region has 15 residues. After removal of 2 bases from V and 4 bases from J, the junction contained 5 bases not matched to a gene. Germline-derived CDR1 and CDR2 are SEHNR and FQNEAQ (reference sequence). The CDR3 coding sequence is TGTGCCAGCAGCTTATTGGCGACAGGGGGCACTGAAGCTTTCTTT. This codes for CASSLLATGGTEAFF. Together with reference TRBV7-9 and TRBJ1-1, the CDR3 gives the full variable domain: DTGVSQNPRHKITKRGQNVTFRCDPISEHNRLYWYRQTLGQGPEFLTYFQNEAQLEKSRLLSDRFSAERPKGSFSTLEIQRTEQGDSAMYLCASSLLATGGTEAFFGQGTRLTVV.

The chain carries TRBV5-5 and TRBJ1-5; D is unresolved. The CDR3 is made up of 15 amino acids. V lost 0 bases and J lost 0, with 7 bases in between. CDR1 is SGHKS, CDR2 YYEKEE, per germline (reference sequence). The CDR3 loop is CASSLGPYSNQPQHF. The CDR3 coding sequence is TGTGCCAGCAGCTTGGGCCCCTATAGCAATCAGCCCCAGCATTTT.

This chain connects TRBV28 to TRBJ2-7; maybe TRBD1 (6 bases). Trimming shortened V by 9 bases and J by 0 bases, and 9 bases separated the two germline ends. This CDR3 is 12 amino acids long. Germline CDR1 MDHEN, CDR2 SYDVKM. CDR3 bases: TGTGCCAGTCGGGACACCTCCTACGAGCAGTACTTC. Its protein product is CASRDTSYEQYF.

The chain has TRBV21-1 and TRBJ2-1; the table's D gene call, TRBD2, was not cross checked with the DNA. TRBV21-1 is noted as a pseudogene. The CDR3 is 17 amino acids. The CDR3 spells CASSKVRLAGGYNEQFF. The CDR3 DNA sequence: TGTGCCAGCAGCAAAGTCCGGCTAGCGGGAGGTTACAATGAGCAGTTCTTC.

J is TRBJ2-1 and V is TRBV27; 9 bases map to TRBD2. The germline CDR1 and CDR2 sequences are MNHEY and SMNVEV (reference sequence). With V trimmed by 1 base and J by 8 bases, 9 bases remained unmatched. The CDR3 runs to 16 residues. The CDR3 region is CASSLWAGGPDDEQFF. For the CDR3, the DNA is TGTGCCAGCAGTTTATGGGCGGGAGGGCCTGATGATGAGCAGTTCTTC.

This chain connects TRBV19 to TRBJ1-4, with 7 bases lining up with TRBD1. From germline, CDR1 is LNHDA and CDR2 SQIVND (reference sequence). After removal of 4 bases from V and 10 bases from J, the junction contained 9 bases not matched to a gene. CDR3 size: 14 residues. CDR3 amino acids: CASSTGGVRAKLFF. CDR3 bases: TGTGCCAGTAGTACAGGGGGAGTGCGGGCAAAACTGTTTTTT.

The gene calls are TRBV7-2 and TRBJ2-7, with D possibly TRBD2 on 7 matching bases. CDR1 and CDR2 (germline): SGHTA, FQGNSA. Deletions cut 7 bases from V and 6 bases from J, with 22 bases between. This CDR3 comprises 15 residues. The CDR3 DNA sequence: TGTGCCAGCACCCTGGGGGGGGCGGGGACTCCCGAGCAGTACTTC. Translated: CASTLGGAGTPEQYF.

This rearrangement joins TRBV2 to TRBJ2-3; possibly TRBD1 for D (6 bases). The length of the CDR3 is 11 residues. Trimming pared 10 bases from V and 9 bases from J, leaving 14 bases between. From germline, CDR1 is SNHLY and CDR2 FYNNEI. The CDR3 loop reads CAIHLQGTQYF. The CDR3 DNA reads TGTGCCATTCATCTCCAGGGGACGCAGTATTTT.

The V gene is TRBV6-5, the J gene TRBJ1-1; the D gene is possibly TRBD1 (6 bases). Germline CDR1 and CDR2: MNHEY and SVGAGI. The CDR3 totals 15 residues. V dropped 6 bases and J dropped 5 bases, with 19 bases sitting between them. In DNA, the CDR3 is TGTGCCAGCAGATCCACGTCAGGGGTCATGACTGAAGCTTTCTTT. This gives the protein CASRSTSGVMTEAFF.

The chain joins TRBV9 to TRBJ2-2; D gene uncertain. CDR1 SGDLS and CDR2 YYNGEE come from the germline V gene. The V end was cut by 2 bases, the J end by 3 bases, with 5 bases between. The CDR3 is 13 amino acids. Here the CDR3 DNA reads TGTGCCAGCAGCGTCCAGGACACCGGGGAGCTGTTTTTT. Encoded protein: CASSVQDTGELFF.

The chain joins TRBV30 to TRBJ2-1; 8 bases are shared with TRBD1. The germline gives CDR1 GTSNPN, CDR2 SVGIG (reference sequence). The CDR3 is 13 amino acids. V was clipped by 4 bases and J by 2 bases; unmatched bases: 1. The CDR3 region is CAWMGQAYNEQFF. The DNA of the CDR3 is TGTGCCTGGATGGGACAGGCCTACAATGAGCAGTTCTTC. The complete variable domain, with remaining parts taken from reference TRBV30 and TRBJ2-1, reads SQTIHQWPATLVQPVGSPLSLECTVEGTSNPNLYWYRQAAGRGLQLLFYSVGIGQISSEVPQNLSASRPQDRQFILSSKKLLLSDSGFYLCAWMGQAYNEQFFGPGTRLTVL.

V gene TRBV2 combines with J gene TRBJ2-7, with TRBD1 as a possible D gene (6 bases). The V gene lost 6 bases and the J gene lost 2 bases, with 17 bases spanning the gap. Germline V lookup: CDR1 SNHLY, CDR2 FYNNEI. This CDR3 has 15 residues. CDR3 region: CASSTLQTGTYEQYF. The DNA for the CDR3 is TGTGCCAGCAGCACCCTTCAGACAGGCACCTACGAGCAGTACTTC.

The rearrangement joins TRBV28 to TRBJ1-5; TRBD1 matches at 8 bases. CDR3 length: 16 residues. The V segment lost 3 bases and the J segment 3 bases; nucleotides outside the gene matches: 7. Germline V gene sequence: CDR1 MDHEN, CDR2 SYDVKM. In DNA form, the CDR3 reads TGTGCCAGCAGTTTGTCAACAGGGGGAAACAATCAGCCCCAGCATTTT. Translation gives CASSLSTGGNNQPQHF. Looking up the rest from reference TRBV28 and TRBJ1-5 gives the full variable domain: DVKVTQSSRYLVKRTGEKVFLECVQDMDHENMFWYRQDPGLGLRLIYFSYDVKMKEKGDIPEGYSVSREKKERFSLILESASTNQTSMYLCASSLSTGGNNQPQHFGDGTRLSIL.